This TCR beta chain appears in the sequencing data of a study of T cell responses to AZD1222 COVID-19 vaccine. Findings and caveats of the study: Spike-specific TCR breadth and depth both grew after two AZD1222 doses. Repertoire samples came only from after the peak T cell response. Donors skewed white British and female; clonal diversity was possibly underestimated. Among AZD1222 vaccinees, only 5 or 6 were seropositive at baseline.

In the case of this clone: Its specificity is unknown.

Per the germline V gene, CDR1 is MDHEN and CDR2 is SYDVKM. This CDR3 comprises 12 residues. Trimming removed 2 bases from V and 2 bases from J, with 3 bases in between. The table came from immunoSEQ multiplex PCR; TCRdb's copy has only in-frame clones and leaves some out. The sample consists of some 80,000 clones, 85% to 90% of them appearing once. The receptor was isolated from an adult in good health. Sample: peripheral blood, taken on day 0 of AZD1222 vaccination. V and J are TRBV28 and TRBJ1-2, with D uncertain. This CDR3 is CASSLGNYGYTF. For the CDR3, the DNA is TGTGCCAGCAGTTTAGGGAACTATGGCTACACCTTC.